These 9 T cell receptor beta chains originate from one sample sequenced in a study of regulatory T cells in long-lasting Graves disease. Time point reported: newly diagnosed GD, antithyroid drugs for less than 3 months. The TCR library used RNA extracted from PBMCs. iRepertoire HTBI primers and Arm-PCR of CDR3 regions built TCR beta libraries. MiXCR, run by TCRdb on the multiplex PCR reads, gives a single entry per CDR3 protein. The data contain around 400,000 distinct CDR3 sequences, around 16% of them singletons. Sequenced here: peripheral blood mononuclear cells (PBMCs), sampled at new diagnosis, from a patient treated with antithyroid drugs. These receptors were obtained from a female donor with Graves disease.

The chain uses TRBV6-2 or TRBV6-3 and TRBJ1-4; TRBD1 might be the D (6 bases). The germline gives CDR1 MNHEY, CDR2 SVGEGT. The V end lost 6 bases, the J end lost 5 bases, and 13 bases lay between the germline ends. The CDR3 contains 14 residues. CDR3 amino acids: CASSATGLNEKLFF. CDR3 coding DNA: TGTGCCAGCAGCGCAACAGGGTTGAATGAAAAACTGTTTTTT.

This clonotype was counted ten times or more. V gene TRBV6-1 combines with J gene TRBJ1-2; D is possibly TRBD1 (5 bases). Between the trimmed V and J ends, which lost 6 bases and 7 bases, there was a span of 24 bases. The CDR3 consists of 16 residues. Germline V lookup: CDR1 MNHNS, CDR2 SASEGT. For the CDR3, the DNA is TGTGCCAGCAGCTCAAATCTCGACAGCGGAGTTGGTGGCTACACCTTC. Residues: CASSSNLDSGVGGYTF.

Worth noting for this clonotype: A read error may explain this, as a much larger clone is one base away. The chain uses TRBV7-6 and TRBJ2-7; 8 bases map to TRBD1. Germline trimming cut 5 bases from V and 2 bases from J; bases unmatched to any gene: 11. The CDR3 runs to 16 residues. Germline lookup yields CDR1 SGHVS and CDR2 FNYEAQ. CDR3 region: CASSPRTGRPPYEQYF. The CDR3 nucleotides read TGTGCCAGCAGCCCGAGGACAGGGAGACCTCCCTACGAGCAGTACTTC.

This clonotype occurred many times. The V call is TRBV12-3 or TRBV12-4, the J call TRBJ1-4; D is unclear. The germline V and J ends were trimmed by 6 bases and 7 bases, with 12 bases remaining between them. The CDR3 sequence is 13 residues long. This CDR3 is CASSPPLGEKLFF. Written as DNA, the CDR3 is TGTGCCAGCAGCCCACCCCTGGGTGAAAAACTGTTTTTT.

This clonotype was observed many times. The chain carries TRBV9 and TRBJ2-1, with 16 positions matching TRBD2. Trimming cost V 3 bases and J 0 bases; bases outside gene matches: 3. In germline, CDR1 is SGDLS, CDR2 YYNGEE. The CDR3 length is 18 residues. Written as DNA, the CDR3 is TGTGCCAGCAGCGAGGGGACTAGCGGGGGGGCCTCCTACAATGAGCAGTTCTTC. It translates to CASSEGTSGGASYNEQFF. The whole variable domain, remainder taken from reference TRBV9 and TRBJ2-1, is DSGVTQTPKHLITATGQRVTLRCSPRSGDLSVYWYQQSLDQGLQFLIQYYNGEERAKGNILERFSAQQFPDLHSELNLSSLELGDSALYFCASSEGTSGGASYNEQFFGPGTRLTVL.

The chain is built from TRBV11-2 and TRBJ1-1; 10 nucleotides align to TRBD1. J was trimmed by 2 bases and V by 6 bases; bases with no gene match: 3. Per germline, CDR1 SGHAT and CDR2 FQNNGV. The CDR3 sequence is 14 residues long. The CDR3 reads CASRWTGGNTEAFF. The CDR3 DNA reads as TGTGCCAGCAGATGGACAGGGGGTAACACTGAAGCTTTCTTT.

This clonotype was seen many times. The gene calls are TRBV7-3 and TRBJ2-3; D is unresolved. V was cut by 4 bases and J by 4 bases, with 18 bases left in between. CDR1 is SGHTA, CDR2 FQGTGA, per germline. The CDR3 has 16 amino acids. The CDR3 coding sequence is TGTGCCAGCAGCTCCCCGAGTTGGAGCAGGTCAGATACGCAGTATTTT. Protein product: CASSSPSWSRSDTQYF.

Ten or more counts support this clonotype. The V gene is TRBV20-1, the J gene TRBJ1-1; D uncertain. The CDR3 totals 13 residues. The ends were cut back, 8 bases at V and 0 bases at J, with 13 bases in the middle. Looked up from germline, CDR1 is DFQATT and CDR2 is SNEGSKA (reference sequence). CDR3 amino acids: CSPSKGLNTEAFF. The CDR3 DNA sequence: TGCAGTCCAAGCAAGGGCCTGAACACTGAAGCTTTCTTT.

This clonotype appeared a few times. The rearrangement links TRBV3-1 to TRBJ1-6, with D perhaps TRBD1 (6 bases). V dropped 5 bases and J dropped 3 bases, with 23 bases sitting between them. This CDR3 contains 19 residues. The V gene's germline CDR1 is LGHDT and CDR2 YNNKEL (reference sequence). The chain's CDR3 is CASSEGTQTGVNYNSPLHF. In DNA, the CDR3 is TGTGCCAGCAGCGAAGGAACCCAGACAGGAGTTAACTATAATTCACCCCTCCACTTT.